A single T cell receptor beta chain is shown here with its context. The V and J ends lost 6 bases and 3 bases, in that order; junction bases with no gene match: 8. Germline CDR1 and CDR2: MNHEY and SVGAGI. The CDR3 covers 15 residues. In the original analysis: Cell counts per sample came from amplifying reference gene primers. Method: immunoSEQ multiplex PCR; TCRdb's copy keeps in-frame clones and lacks some. That table gives V, J and clone size, and the DNA gave D and trimming. The data contain 110,000 to 150,000 clones, 81% of them singletons. The data originate from a study of blood T cell repertoires in COVID-19. Looking at the study overall: T cells, B-cell-depleted T cells, or PBMCs supplied cDNA or gDNA.

The receptor's source is a human donor in a cohort sampled during active COVID-19. The rearrangement joins TRBV6-5 to TRBJ1-5, with 7 nucleotides matching TRBD1. The sample comprised peripheral blood. The CDR3: CASRKGTADNQPQHF. CDR3 sequence (DNA): TGTGCCAGCAGAAAAGGGACAGCCGACAATCAGCCCCAGCATTTT.